Listed below are T cell receptor beta chains from one sample, sequenced in a study of CD8 T cells in ankylosing spondylitis. Each CDR3 protein gets one entry after TCRdb re-called the 5' RACE reads with MiXCR. The sample yields roughly 130,000 distinct CDR3 sequences, approximately 6.8% seen once. Specimen: blood, either unsorted or a sorted T cell fraction (not recorded which). The receptors were gathered from a male donor with ankylosing spondylitis or in good health (not recorded which). The CDR3 runs from the conserved cysteine through the conserved F or W. D genes are given only for firm matches. Only some rows state a clone size, as once, few, many or a class for expanded clones.

v_gene	d_gene	abundance	j_gene	CDR3nt	CDR3aa
TRBV15	.	many	TRBJ1-5	TGTGCCACCAGCAGAGTACGCGGAAGCAATCAGCCCCAGCATTTT	CATSRVRGSNQPQHF
TRBV5-6	.	many	TRBJ1-4	TGTGCCAGCAGCTTGCCAGGGGTGAAAGAAAAACTGTTTTTT	CASSLPGVKEKLFF
TRBV2	.	many	TRBJ2-7	TGTGCCAGCAGTGTTAGGTGGGAGAGTTCGGGCGAGCAGTACTTC	CASSVRWESSGEQYF
TRBV3-1	.	many	TRBJ2-5	TGTGCCAGCAGCCAAGAGTTAGCGGAGGCCCAGTACTTC	CASSQELAEAQYF
TRBV10-3	.	many	TRBJ2-3	TGTGCCATCACGTTTGACCGCGGGGATACGCAGTATTTT	CAITFDRGDTQYF
TRBV15	TRBD2	many	TRBJ2-3	TGTGCCACCAGCAGAGATCCGGGGGGTCGACTGGATACGCAGTATTTT	CATSRDPGGRLDTQYF
TRBV29-1	.	many	TRBJ1-1	TGCAGCGTTGGTATATGGGACACTGAAGCTTTCTTT	CSVGIWDTEAFF
TRBV5-1	TRBD1	many	TRBJ1-1	TGCGCCAGCAACAACGTACAGGGGGAAGGGACTGAAGCTTTCTTT	CASNNVQGEGTEAFF
TRBV7-2	TRBD1	few	TRBJ2-2	TGTGCCAGCAGCCCGGACAGGGCCGGGGAGCTGTTTTTT	CASSPDRAGELFF
TRBV20-1	.	many	TRBJ2-3	TGCAGTGCTGGCCCCCCCGGGGCCCGCACAGATACGCAGTATTTT	CSAGPPGARTDTQYF
TRBV5-1	.	.	TRBJ2-3	TGCGCCAGCAGCTTGACACGCGCCTTCACAGATACGCAGTATTTT	CASSLTRAFTDTQYF
TRBV7-6	.	many	TRBJ2-1	TGTGCCAGCAGCTTAGAATGGACAGACAATGAGCAGTTCTTC	CASSLEWTDNEQFF
TRBV2	.	many	TRBJ2-3	TGTGCCAGCAGTGAAGGTCCTCTCACTACGCAGTATTTT	CASSEGPLTTQYF
TRBV20-1	TRBD1	many	TRBJ1-2	TGCAGTGCCCCGGGACAGGGGCTTTCCGGCTATGGCTACACCTTC	CSAPGQGLSGYGYTF
TRBV6-5	.	many	TRBJ2-2	TGTGCCAGCAGTTACGCCCCGGACTCCACCCCCGGGGAGCTGTTTTTT	CASSYAPDSTPGELFF
TRBV4-1	.	many	TRBJ2-5	TGCGCCAGCAGCCAAGATTTCCAGTCACAGTACTTC	CASSQDFQSQYF
TRBV5-1	TRBD1	many	TRBJ2-3	TGCGCCAGCAGCGTTGGAGACAGGGATACAGATACGCAGTATTTT	CASSVGDRDTDTQYF
TRBV20-1	.	.	TRBJ2-2	TGCAGTGCAAGCCCCGGACACCGGCTCCGGGGGGAGCTGTTTTTT	CSASPGHRLRGELFF
TRBV29-1	.	many	TRBJ2-1	TGCAGCGCCCAGCCAACGTACTCCTACAATGAGCAGTTCTTC	CSAQPTYSYNEQFF
TRBV29-1	.	many	TRBJ2-7	TGCAGCGTTGAAGAACAGGGTCAATCCGAGCAGTACTTC	CSVEEQGQSEQYF
TRBV20-1	.	many	TRBJ2-2	TGCAGTGCCCAGAGAGGGGGTAGCGGGACAGCCGGGGAGCTGTTTTTT	CSAQRGGSGTAGELFF
TRBV21-1	.	many	TRBJ2-7	TGTGCCAGCAGCAAAATCGACGAGCAGTACTTC	CASSKIDEQYF
TRBV28	.	many	TRBJ1-5	TGTGCCAGCAGTTCTACGGTGGGTCAGCCCCAGCATTTT	CASSSTVGQPQHF
TRBV5-1	.	many	TRBJ2-7	TGCGCCAGCAGTCCGACACAGTCGGCCTACGAGCAGTACTTC	CASSPTQSAYEQYF
TRBV7-2	TRBD2	many	TRBJ2-3	TGTGCCAGCAGCTTAGTAGCTAGCGGGAGGAACACAGATACGCAGTATTTT	CASSLVASGRNTDTQYF
TRBV13	TRBD1	many	TRBJ2-2	TGTGCCAGCAGCTCCGGGACAGGAATCACCGGGGAGCTGTTTTTT	CASSSGTGITGELFF
TRBV20-1	.	many	TRBJ2-3	TGCAGTGCAGCGGGACAGTCAGATGCAGATACGCAGTATTTT	CSAAGQSDADTQYF
TRBV5-1	TRBD2	many	TRBJ2-7	TGCGCCAGCAGCCGTCGAGGAGGGGACCCAACAGGGTTTAGCGGGATACGATGGGACGAGCAGTACTTC	CASSRRGGDPTGFSGIRWDEQYF
TRBV24-1	.	many	TRBJ2-5	TGTGCCACCAGTGTCTCGACGGACGGGACCCAAGAGACCCAGTACTTC	CATSVSTDGTQETQYF
TRBV5-1	TRBD1	many	TRBJ2-5	TGCGCCAGCGACCCGACAGGGGAGAGCCAAGAGACCCAGTACTTC	CASDPTGESQETQYF
TRBV28	.	many	TRBJ2-3	TGTGCCACCCTACCATGGGAAGCAACAGATACGCAGTATTTT	CATLPWEATDTQYF
TRBV7-3	.	many	TRBJ2-5	TGTGCCAGCAGCTTAGGGTCCAGACAAGAGACCCAGTACTTC	CASSLGSRQETQYF
TRBV7-9	TRBD1	many	TRBJ2-7	TGTGCCAGCAGCTTAACAGGGGGCTACGAGCAGTACTTC	CASSLTGGYEQYF
TRBV18	TRBD1	many	TRBJ1-2	TGTGCCAGCTCACCCCAAGGGACAGGGGCAAGAGGCTACACCTTC	CASSPQGTGARGYTF